The text below deals with one T cell receptor beta chain. The antigen is not known. Individual cDNA molecules received unique molecular identifiers during library preparation. TCRdb used MiXCR to reprocess the 5' RACE reads, holding one entry per CDR3 protein. Of roughly 88,000 distinct CDR3 sequences detected, 14% appear once; the ten largest clones hold 5% to 7.5%. The entry originates in a study of early T cells in non-severe SARS-CoV-2 infection. Study as a whole: The input, bulk RNA from unsorted whole blood, was sequenced, and chains were unpaired.

General study findings and limits: A preference for anti-spike CD8 responses marked VDJdb matching, which missed private and CD4 specificities.

The clonotype originates from an adult who was a healthcare worker with PCR-confirmed SARS-CoV-2 infection or an uninfected control (not recorded which). The sample taken for sequencing was whole blood.

CDR3 DNA: TGTGCCAGCAGTGACCACAGGGGGAGCTCCTACAATGAGCAGTTCTTC. This translates into CASSDHRGSSYNEQFF. The V gene is TRBV6-4, the J gene TRBJ2-1; 8 bases align to TRBD1. J gave up 0 bases and V 2 bases, and 3 bases lay outside the gene matches. CDR3 length: 16 residues. Germline assignment: CDR1 MRHNA and CDR2 SNTAGT.